The rows below give T cell receptor beta chains drawn from one sample of a study of blood T cell repertoires in COVID-19. The repertoire was sequenced with immunoSEQ multiplex PCR; TCRdb's copy has only in-frame clones and lacks some. The top ten hold roughly 8% of the sample, which has around 250,000 clones, 86% seen once. Sequencing was carried out using peripheral blood. The receptors originated from a man aged 35-49 years with active or convalescent COVID-19. The CDR3 runs from the conserved cysteine through the conserved F or W. The D gene is left open where the match is weak. Not every row has a clone size; where given, it reads once, few, many or a size class.

TRBV30	.	TRBJ2-1	.	CAWEEGTNEQFF	TGTGCCTGGGAGGAGGGAACCAATGAGCAGTTCTTC
TRBV28	.	TRBJ2-6	.	CASSFGGSGANVLTF	TGTGCCAGCAGTTTCGGGGGTTCTGGGGCCAACGTCCTGACTTTC
TRBV28	.	TRBJ1-1	.	CASSFGGRSTEAFF	TGTGCCAGCAGTTTTGGGGGGAGAAGCACTGAAGCTTTCTTT
TRBV7-9	.	TRBJ1-4	.	CASSPRGGINEKLFF	TGTGCCAGCAGCCCCAGGGGTGGGATTAATGAAAAACTGTTTTTT
TRBV10-3	once	TRBJ2-7	TRBD1	CATFGTGHSYEQYF	TGTGCCACTTTCGGGACAGGTCACTCCTACGAGCAGTACTTC
TRBV15	.	TRBJ1-1	.	CATSRVSPKLIF	TGTGCCACCAGCAGAGTATCACCTAAGCTAATCTTT
TRBV5-1	.	TRBJ2-1	.	CASDWYEQFF	TGCGCCAGCGACTGGTATGAGCAGTTCTTC
TRBV6-2/TRBV6-3	once	TRBJ1-2	.	CASSYPTAPYGYTF	TGTGCCAGCAGTTACCCCACAGCCCCCTATGGCTACACCTTC
TRBV5-4	.	TRBJ1-3	TRBD1	CASSRPGTGVENTIYF	TGTGCCAGCAGCCGCCCGGGGACAGGGGTAGAAAACACCATATATTTT
TRBV4-2	.	TRBJ2-5	TRBD2	CASSQDWASGGGETQYF	TGTGCCAGCAGCCAAGATTGGGCTAGCGGGGGTGGAGAGACCCAGTACTTC
TRBV14	.	TRBJ1-5	.	CASSQAGGHQPQHF	TGTGCCAGCAGCCAGGCGGGCGGGCATCAGCCCCAGCATTTT
TRBV11-3	.	TRBJ1-3	.	CASSLRGPGNTIYF	TGTGCCAGCAGCTTAAGAGGGCCTGGAAACACCATATATTTT
TRBV27	.	TRBJ2-2	TRBD2	CASSLRREGPGELFF	TGTGCCAGCAGTTTGAGGAGGGAGGGCCCCGGGGAGCTGTTTTTT
TRBV13	once	TRBJ2-3	.	CASRLRRDLATDTQYF	TGTGCCAGCAGACTACGGAGGGACTTAGCCACAGATACGCAGTATTTT
TRBV30	once	TRBJ1-3	TRBD1	CAWSGTAGNTIYF	TGTGCCTGGAGCGGGACAGCTGGAAACACCATATATTTT
TRBV20-1	.	TRBJ2-7	.	CSASSGLGTGSYEQYF	TGCAGTGCTAGTAGCGGGTTGGGGACAGGCTCCTACGAGCAGTACTTC
TRBV11-1	.	TRBJ2-1	TRBD2	CASSFWGGPSYNEQFF	TGTGCCAGCAGCTTTTGGGGGGGACCTTCCTACAATGAGCAGTTCTTC
TRBV12-3/TRBV12-4	.	TRBJ1-5	.	CASWGGADQPQHF	TGTGCCTCGTGGGGGGGGGCCGATCAGCCCCAGCATTTT
TRBV27	.	TRBJ1-3	TRBD1	CASSSQGSGNTIYF	TGTGCCAGCAGTTCACAGGGGTCTGGAAACACCATATATTTT
TRBV11-2	.	TRBJ1-1	TRBD1	CASSRRQGGETEAFF	TGTGCCAGCAGCCGCAGACAGGGTGGAGAAACTGAAGCTTTCTTT
TRBV10-1	.	TRBJ2-1	TRBD1	CASAGTGNHNEQFF	TGCGCCAGCGCCGGGACAGGAAACCACAATGAGCAGTTCTTC
TRBV28	.	TRBJ2-5	.	CASSSQGGAWTQYF	TGTGCCAGCAGTAGTCAGGGGGGAGCTTGGACCCAGTACTTC
TRBV7-2	.	TRBJ1-1	.	CASSLAVMAGDKYTEAFF	TGTGCCAGCAGCTTAGCGGTTATGGCAGGGGACAAATACACTGAAGCTTTCTTT
TRBV16	.	TRBJ2-2	.	CASSQTATGELFF	TGTGCCAGCAGTCAGACAGCCACCGGGGAGCTGTTTTTT
TRBV5-4	.	TRBJ1-2	TRBD1	CASSLAIGGGHYGYTF	TGTGCCAGCAGCTTGGCCATAGGAGGGGGCCACTATGGCTACACCTTC
TRBV2	.	TRBJ2-3	.	CASSVKGGGTQYF	TGTGCCAGCAGTGTAAAGGGTGGAGGTACGCAGTATTTT